The clone carrying this TCR beta chain was seen ten or more times. During its preparation, the TCRbeta library received unique molecular identifiers. One entry per CDR3 protein, called by TCRdb with MiXCR from the PCR reads. Seen here are some 190,000 distinct CDR3 sequences, around 10% observed once, and the top ten hold roughly 13%. The sample comes from a study of T-cell reconstitution after alpha-beta-depleted transplantation in children. The specimen comprised PBMCs, sampled before TCRalphabeta/CD19-depleted stem cell transplant. The sequence derives from a boy aged 2 to 10 with acute myeloid leukemia, due to receive a stem cell transplant.

The chain's CDR3 is CASSPGTEGSPLHF. The CDR3 DNA sequence: TGCGCCAGCAGCCCCGGGACAGAGGGTTCACCCCTCCACTTT. The rearrangement joins TRBV5-1 to TRBJ1-6; 7 bases agree with TRBD1. The length of the CDR3 is 14 residues. Germline-derived CDR1 and CDR2 are SGHRS and YFSETQ. J lost 9 bases, V lost 4 bases, and 7 bases had no gene match.